Listed here are 5 T cell receptor beta chains from one sample, sequenced in a study of cytomegalovirus exposure and HLA in healthy donors. PCR involved 60 Vbeta and 13 Jbeta primers. Only in-frame clones appear in the TCRdb table, and some are missing; sequencing was by immunoSEQ multiplex PCR. The table lists some 70,000 clones, more than 60% of them singletons, with approximately 5.4% in the top ten. Sequences were obtained from PBMCs. These receptors were taken from a male donor in good health and CMV-seropositive.

V and J are TRBV9 and TRBJ2-1, with D perhaps matching TRBD2 (6 bases). Trimming removed 0 bases at V and 7 bases at J, with 11 bases between. The length of the CDR3 is 14 residues. The germline gives CDR1 SGDLS, CDR2 YYNGEE. CDR3 protein: CASSVGEGGNEQFF. CDR3 nucleotides: TGTGCCAGCAGCGTAGGTGAGGGAGGAAATGAGCAGTTCTTC. Using reference TRBV9 and TRBJ2-1 for the parts outside the CDR3, the full variable domain is DSGVTQTPKHLITATGQRVTLRCSPRSGDLSVYWYQQSLDQGLQFLIQYYNGEERAKGNILERFSAQQFPDLHSELNLSSLELGDSALYFCASSVGEGGNEQFFGPGTRLTVL.

V and J are TRBV4-1 and TRBJ1-5, with a weak D call TRBD1 (5 bases). CDR1 and CDR2 (germline): MGHRA, YSYEKL. CDR3 length equals 16 residues. Deletions cut 1 base from V and 7 bases from J, with 17 bases between. As DNA, the CDR3 is TGCGCCAGCAGCCAAGTGTTTCAGGGTAGTTACCAGCCCCAGCATTTT. Amino acids: CASSQVFQGSYQPQHF.

The chain recombines TRBV6-1 with TRBJ1-6; D call uncertain. Germline V CDR1 and CDR2: MNHNS, SASEGT. The V end lost 3 bases, the J end lost 0 bases, and 6 bases lay between the germline ends. The CDR3 has 15 residues. The CDR3 coding sequence is TGTGCCAGCAGTGACATTAGCTCCTATAATTCACCCCTCCACTTT. Encoded protein: CASSDISSYNSPLHF.

Here the CDR3 reads CASSFGENTDTQYF. CDR3 nucleotides: TGTGCCAGCAGTTTTGGGGAGAACACAGATACGCAGTATTTT. The chain links TRBV27 to TRBJ2-3; D may be TRBD2 (5 bases). Trimming took 3 bases from V and 2 from J, leaving 9 bases between them. The CDR3 extends over 14 amino acids. In germline, CDR1 is MNHEY, CDR2 SMNVEV (reference sequence).

This clone occurred a few times. CDR3 in amino acids: CASSLENTGGGGDTEAFF. DNA for the CDR3: TGTGCCAGCAGCTTGGAAAATACAGGGGGCGGTGGTGACACTGAAGCTTTCTTT. This chain links TRBV5-4 with TRBJ1-1, with TRBD1 identical over 9 bases. Germline trimming cut 0 bases from V and 3 bases from J; bases unmatched to any gene: 12. This CDR3 spans 18 amino acids. Germline CDR1 is SGHNT and CDR2 is YYREEE (reference sequence).